This passage covers 19 T cell receptor beta chains from one sample sequenced in a study of T cells and Merkel cell carcinoma outcomes. Some clones are missing from TCRdb's copy, which holds only in-frame ones; the method was immunoSEQ multiplex PCR. The repertoire holds 15,000 to 25,000 clones, with around 80% as singletons. Input material: tumor tissue from Merkel cell carcinoma. The receptors were sampled from a human donor with Merkel cell carcinoma.

This chain uses TRBV5-1 with TRBJ1-2; 8 bases are shared with TRBD1. With 4 bases clipped from V and 6 bases from J, the junction kept 8 bases outside the gene matches. Germline V CDR1 and CDR2: SGHRS, YFSETQ. CDR3 length: 14 residues. CDR3 sequence reads: CASSPGGQGNGYTF. The CDR3 region has the DNA TGCGCCAGCAGCCCCGGCGGACAGGGTAATGGCTACACCTTC.

This clone has a single count. The chain joins TRBV7-9 to TRBJ2-1; the match to TRBD2 covers 10 bases. Germline V gene sequence: CDR1 SEHNR, CDR2 FQNEAQ (reference sequence). The V and J ends lost 7 bases and 7 bases, in that order; junction bases with no gene match: 7. The CDR3 runs to 14 residues. CDR3 sequence (DNA): TGTGCCAGCAACTCCCTAGCGGGAGAAAATGAGCAGTTCTTC. Translating it yields CASNSLAGENEQFF.

The V and J genes are TRBV2 and TRBJ1-2; D ambiguous. Germline CDR1 is SNHLY and CDR2 is FYNNEI. This CDR3 has 12 amino acids. Trimming pared 8 bases from V and 5 bases from J, leaving 12 bases between. In nucleotides, the CDR3 is TGTGCCAGCCTCGCGGAAAAATATGGCTACACCTTC. This gives the protein CASLAEKYGYTF.

The chain recombines TRBV5-4 with TRBJ1-2; D unclear. CDR3 length equals 13 residues. V shed 4 bases and J shed 2 bases, with 9 bases lying between them. In germline, CDR1 is SGHNT, CDR2 YYREEE (reference sequence). Written as DNA, the CDR3 is TGTGCCAGCAGCCTCCGAGAGAACTATGGCTACACCTTC. This encodes CASSLRENYGYTF.

This sequence joins TRBV10-3 and TRBJ1-2; D is undetermined. This CDR3 spans 12 amino acids. Trimming pared 2 bases from V and 7 bases from J, leaving 8 bases between. CDR1 and CDR2 from the germline V gene are ENHRY and SYGVKD. CDR3 protein: CAISEAGGGYTF. The CDR3 coding sequence is TGTGCCATCAGTGAGGCGGGCGGTGGCTACACCTTC.

The rearrangement links TRBV18 to TRBJ1-2, with D possibly TRBD1 on 5 matching bases. V lost 2 bases and J lost 6, with 13 bases in between. The CDR3 length is 14 residues. Germline V gives CDR1 KGHSH, CDR2 LQKENI. CDR3 region: CASSPMAGTNGYTF. CDR3 nucleotides: TGTGCCAGCTCACCAATGGCAGGGACTAATGGCTACACCTTC. The variable domain in full, with the rest retrieved from reference TRBV18 and TRBJ1-2, is NAGVMQNPRHLVRRRGQEARLRCSPMKGHSHVYWYRQLPEEGLKFMVYLQKENIIDESGMPKERFSAEFPKEGPSILRIQQVVRGDSAAYFCASSPMAGTNGYTFGSGTRLTVV.

CDR3 nucleotide sequence: TGTGCCAGCAGCTCTGGGACAGGGGGTGTAGAGACCCAGTACTTC. This translates into CASSSGTGGVETQYF. V and J are TRBV5-8 and TRBJ2-5; TRBD1 matches 11 bases. Germline assignment: CDR1 SGHTS and CDR2 YDEGEE. V shed 3 bases, J shed 4 bases, and the junction held 5 bases outside the gene matches. The CDR3 covers 15 residues.

The chain recombines TRBV6-4 with TRBJ1-4; 7 bases match TRBD1. Trimming at V came to 4 bases and at J to 5 bases, leaving 7 bases not matched to a gene. The CDR3 sequence is 15 residues long. Looked up from germline, CDR1 is MRHNA and CDR2 is SNTAGT. CDR3 sequence: CASSAGTVPNEKLFF. CDR3 DNA sequence: TGTGCCAGCAGTGCCGGGACAGTTCCGAATGAAAAACTGTTTTTT.

V is TRBV5-1 and J is TRBJ2-1; D is undetermined. The CDR3 runs to 11 residues. Trimming removed 2 bases from V and 4 bases from J, with 1 base in between. The germline gives CDR1 SGHRS, CDR2 YFSETQ. The chain's CDR3 is CASSFYNEQFF. The CDR3 nucleotides read TGCGCCAGCAGCTTTTACAATGAGCAGTTCTTC. Full variable domain (remainder filled in from reference TRBV5-1 and TRBJ2-1): KAGVTQTPRYLIKTRGQQVTLSCSPISGHRSVSWYQQTPGQGLQFLFEYFSETQRNKGNFPGRFSGRQFSNSRSEMNVSTLELGDSALYLCASSFYNEQFFGPGTRLTVL.

This chain joins TRBV5-1 and TRBJ2-3, with a tentative D call TRBD1 (6 bases). This CDR3 has 15 amino acids. V lost 3 bases and J lost 5, with 16 bases in between. Germline CDR1 SGHRS, CDR2 YFSETQ. This chain's CDR3 is CASSSTGLSGDTQYF. The CDR3 bases are TGCGCCAGCAGCTCGACAGGCCTCTCGGGAGATACGCAGTATTTT. The entire variable domain, with the rest obtained from reference TRBV5-1 and TRBJ2-3, is as follows: KAGVTQTPRYLIKTRGQQVTLSCSPISGHRSVSWYQQTPGQGLQFLFEYFSETQRNKGNFPGRFSGRQFSNSRSEMNVSTLELGDSALYLCASSSTGLSGDTQYFGPGTRLTVL.

The rearrangement uses TRBV5-8 and TRBJ1-6; no definite D call. Germline-derived CDR1 and CDR2 are SGHTS and YDEGEE. The CDR3 has 14 residues. Trimming took 4 bases from V and 7 from J, leaving 12 bases between them. CDR3 nucleotide sequence: TGTGCCAGCAGCCCACCCTTCTCCAATTCACCCCTCCACTTT. As protein: CASSPPFSNSPLHF.

V usage is TRBV7-3 and J usage is TRBJ1-1; 7 bases are shared with TRBD1. Germline loops: CDR1 SGHTA, CDR2 FQGTGA. The CDR3 sequence is 13 residues long. Trimming at V came to 4 bases and at J to 4 bases, leaving 3 bases not matched to a gene. In DNA, the CDR3 is TGTGCCAGCAGCTCCAGGGGGTCCACTGAAGCTTTCTTT. Translated: CASSSRGSTEAFF.

As concerns this clone: The junction departs from germline at one end; a sequencing error may be responsible. CDR3 sequence reads: CASSLGTHGVERLFF. The CDR3 DNA reads as TGTGCCAGCAGCTTAGGGACGCACGGTGTAGAAAGACTGTTTTTT. This sequence joins TRBV7-2 and TRBJ1-4; D gene unclear. Germline CDR1 and CDR2: SGHTA and FQGNSA. The CDR3 has 15 amino acids.

The chain links TRBV18 to TRBJ1-1; D not certain. Trimming took off 3 bases at V and 3 bases at J, with 11 bases between the two ends. This CDR3 contains 14 residues. In germline, CDR1 is KGHSH, CDR2 LQKENI. Here the CDR3 reads CASSPQVKDTEAFF. The CDR3 DNA reads TGTGCCAGCTCACCTCAGGTGAAGGACACTGAAGCTTTCTTT.

The chain's CDR3 is CASSLFTSGGPPEQFF. CDR3 bases: TGCGCCAGCAGCTTGTTCACGAGCGGGGGCCCACCTGAGCAGTTCTTC. V is TRBV5-1 and J is TRBJ2-1; 8 bases are shared with TRBD2. From germline, CDR1 is SGHRS and CDR2 YFSETQ. V shed 1 base and J 9 bases; nucleotides not matched to a gene: 12. The CDR3 has 16 amino acids.

V is TRBV7-2 and J is TRBJ2-3; 8 bases agree with TRBD1. The V and J ends lost 5 bases and 8 bases, in that order; junction bases with no gene match: 6. From germline, CDR1 is SGHTA and CDR2 FQGNSA. This CDR3 contains 13 residues. The CDR3 is CASSRPGQGTQYF. Written as DNA, the CDR3 is TGTGCCAGCAGCCGACCCGGACAGGGTACGCAGTATTTT.

The chain is built from TRBV5-1 and TRBJ2-1, with D unclear. CDR1 is SGHRS, CDR2 YFSETQ, per germline. Deletions cut 4 bases from V and 8 bases from J, with 10 bases between. The CDR3 is 12 residues long. The CDR3 DNA sequence: TGCGCCAGCAGCCCGCTTTCCCATGAGCAGTTCTTC. Translation: CASSPLSHEQFF.

The chain couples TRBV2 to TRBJ1-2; D is undetermined. V lost 0 bases and J 7 bases, leaving 15 bases between the germline ends. The length of the CDR3 is 15 residues. Per germline, CDR1 SNHLY and CDR2 FYNNEI. The DNA of the CDR3 is TGTGCCAGCAGTGAAGCGCTTCGGGGTTGGGGTGGCTACACCTTC. Protein sequence: CASSEALRGWGGYTF. Full variable domain (remainder filled in from reference TRBV2 and TRBJ1-2): EPEVTQTPSHQVTQMGQEVILRCVPISNHLYFYWYRQILGQKVEFLVSFYNNEISEKSEIFDDQFSVERPDGSNFTLKIRSTKLEDSAMYFCASSEALRGWGGYTFGSGTRLTVV.

The DNA of the CDR3 is TGTGCCAGCAGCCGAGGGTCGGGAGAGCAGTACTTC. Amino acids: CASSRGSGEQYF. The chain joins TRBV7-9 to TRBJ2-7; D possibly corresponds to TRBD2 (5 bases). Trimming stripped 5 bases from V and 7 bases from J, with 12 bases between. This CDR3 has 12 amino acids. Germline CDR1 is SEHNR and CDR2 is FQNEAQ (reference sequence).